This T cell receptor beta chain came from a study of cytomegalovirus exposure and HLA in healthy donors. This clone was recorded once. PCR was performed using 60 Vbeta and 13 Jbeta primers. Only in-frame clones appear in the TCRdb table, and some are missing; sequencing was by immunoSEQ multiplex PCR. This repertoire shows 170,000 or so clones, 80% found once; its top ten account for 6.3%. V dropped 6 bases and J dropped 0; count of bases not matched to a gene: 4. Germline V lookup: CDR1 LNHDA, CDR2 SQIVND (reference sequence). The CDR3 length is 15 residues. The source material was PBMCs. V gene TRBV19 combines with J gene TRBJ2-4; 8 bases map to TRBD2. This sequence was found in a male donor in good health and CMV-seropositive. This chain's CDR3 is CASRSAGGAKNIQYF. CDR3 nucleotides: TGTGCCAGTAGATCGGCGGGAGGAGCCAAAAACATTCAGTACTTC.